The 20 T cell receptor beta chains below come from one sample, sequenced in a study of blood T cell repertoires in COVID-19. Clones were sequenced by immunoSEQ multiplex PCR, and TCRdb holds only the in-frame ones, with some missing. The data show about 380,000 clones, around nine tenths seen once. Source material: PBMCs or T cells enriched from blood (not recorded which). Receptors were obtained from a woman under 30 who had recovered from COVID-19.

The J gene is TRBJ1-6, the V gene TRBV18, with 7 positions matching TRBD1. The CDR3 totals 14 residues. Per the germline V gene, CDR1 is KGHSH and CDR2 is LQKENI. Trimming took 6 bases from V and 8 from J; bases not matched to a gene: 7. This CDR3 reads CASSPGTVYSPLHF. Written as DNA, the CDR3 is TGTGCCAGCTCCCCCGGGACAGTTTATTCACCCCTCCACTTT.

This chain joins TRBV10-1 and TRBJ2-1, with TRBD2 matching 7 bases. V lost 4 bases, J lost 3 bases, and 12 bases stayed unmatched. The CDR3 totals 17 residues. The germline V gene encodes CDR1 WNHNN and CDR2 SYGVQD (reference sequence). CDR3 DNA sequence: TGCGCCAGCAGTGGTCAGTGGGGGGGGGATAACTACAATGAGCAGTTCTTC. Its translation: CASSGQWGGDNYNEQFF.

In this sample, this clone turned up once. The CDR3 nucleotides read TGTGCCAGCAGCAAAGTCCTCATCCTGGACAGGGGGAAGCCCCAGCATTTT. Translating it yields CASSKVLILDRGKPQHF. The chain carries TRBV21-1 and TRBJ1-5; TRBD1, the table's D call, was not compared with the DNA. TRBV21-1 is noted as a pseudogene. The CDR3 contains 17 residues.

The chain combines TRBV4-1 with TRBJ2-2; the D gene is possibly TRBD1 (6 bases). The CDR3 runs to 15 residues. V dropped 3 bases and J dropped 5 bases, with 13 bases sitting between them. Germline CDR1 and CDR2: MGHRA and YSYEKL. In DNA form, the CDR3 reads TGCGCCAGCAGCCAGGGTGACAGGCGGACCGGGGAGCTGTTTTTT. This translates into CASSQGDRRTGELFF.

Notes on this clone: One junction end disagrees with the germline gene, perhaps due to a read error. The CDR3 is CASSSDRFFF. The DNA for the CDR3 is TGTGCCAGCAGCTCCGACAGGTTTTTTTTT. The chain recombines TRBV5-7 with TRBJ1-1; TRBD1 might be the D (6 bases). TRBV5-7 is annotated as an ORF whose role is uncertain. The CDR3 is 10 amino acids.

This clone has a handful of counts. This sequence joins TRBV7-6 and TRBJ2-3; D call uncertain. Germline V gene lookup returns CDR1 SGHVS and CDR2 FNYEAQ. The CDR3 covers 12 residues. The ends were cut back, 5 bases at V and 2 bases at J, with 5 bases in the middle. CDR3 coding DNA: TGTGCCAGCAGCCGGTACACAGATACGCAGTATTTT. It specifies CASSRYTDTQYF.

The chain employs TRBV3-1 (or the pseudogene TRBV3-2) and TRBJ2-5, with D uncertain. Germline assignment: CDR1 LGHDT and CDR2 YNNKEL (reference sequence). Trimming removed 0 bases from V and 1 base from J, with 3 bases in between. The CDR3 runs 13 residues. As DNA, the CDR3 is TGTGCCAGCAGCCAAGACTCCCAAGAGACCCAGTACTTC. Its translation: CASSQDSQETQYF.

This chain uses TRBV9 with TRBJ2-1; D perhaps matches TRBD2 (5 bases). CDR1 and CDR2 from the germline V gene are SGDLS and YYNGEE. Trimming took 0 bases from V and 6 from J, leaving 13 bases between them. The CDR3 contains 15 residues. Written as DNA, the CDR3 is TGTGCCAGCAGCGTAGACCCTAGCCTCACCAATGAGCAGTTCTTC. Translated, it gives CASSVDPSLTNEQFF. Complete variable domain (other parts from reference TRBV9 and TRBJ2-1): DSGVTQTPKHLITATGQRVTLRCSPRSGDLSVYWYQQSLDQGLQFLIQYYNGEERAKGNILERFSAQQFPDLHSELNLSSLELGDSALYFCASSVDPSLTNEQFFGPGTRLTVL.

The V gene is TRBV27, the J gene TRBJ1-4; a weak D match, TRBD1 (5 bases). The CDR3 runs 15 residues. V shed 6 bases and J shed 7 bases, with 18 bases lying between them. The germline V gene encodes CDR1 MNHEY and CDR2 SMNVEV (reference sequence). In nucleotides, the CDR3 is TGTGCCAGCAGGGATTTAGGGGCAGCAGCTGAAAAACTGTTTTTT. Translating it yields CASRDLGAAAEKLFF. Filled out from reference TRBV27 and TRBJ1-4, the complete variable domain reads EAQVTQNPRYLITVTGKKLTVTCSQNMNHEYMSWYRQDPGLGLRQIYYSMNVEVTDKGDVPEGYKVSRKEKRNFPLILESPSPNQTSLYFCASRDLGAAAEKLFFGSGTQLSVL.

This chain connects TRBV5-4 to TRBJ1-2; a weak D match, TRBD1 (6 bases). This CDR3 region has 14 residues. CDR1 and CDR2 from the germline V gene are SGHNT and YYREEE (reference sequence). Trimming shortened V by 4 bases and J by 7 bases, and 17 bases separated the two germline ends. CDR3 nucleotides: TGTGCCAGCAGCAACCCAACAGGGTTAGGTGGCTACACCTTC. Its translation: CASSNPTGLGGYTF.

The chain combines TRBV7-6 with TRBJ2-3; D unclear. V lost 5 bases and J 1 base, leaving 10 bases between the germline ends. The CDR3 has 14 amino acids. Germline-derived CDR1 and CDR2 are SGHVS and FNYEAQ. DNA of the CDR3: TGTGCCAGCAGCCGAGAGTTGGGCACAGATACGCAGTATTTT. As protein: CASSRELGTDTQYF.

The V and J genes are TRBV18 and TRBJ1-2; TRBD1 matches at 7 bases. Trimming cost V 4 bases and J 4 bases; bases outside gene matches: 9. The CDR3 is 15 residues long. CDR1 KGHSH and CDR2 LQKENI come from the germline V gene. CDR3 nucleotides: TGTGCCAGCTCACTAAAAGGGGACAGAAGCTATGGCTACACCTTC. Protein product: CASSLKGDRSYGYTF. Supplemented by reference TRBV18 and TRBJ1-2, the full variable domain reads NAGVMQNPRHLVRRRGQEARLRCSPMKGHSHVYWYRQLPEEGLKFMVYLQKENIIDESGMPKERFSAEFPKEGPSILRIQQVVRGDSAAYFCASSLKGDRSYGYTFGSGTRLTVV.

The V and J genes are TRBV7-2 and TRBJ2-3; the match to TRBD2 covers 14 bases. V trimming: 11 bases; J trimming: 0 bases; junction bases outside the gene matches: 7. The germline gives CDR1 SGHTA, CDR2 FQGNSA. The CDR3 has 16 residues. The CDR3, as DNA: TGTGCCGGCGGGGGACTAGCGGGGGCGAGCACAGATACGCAGTATTTT. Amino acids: CAGGGLAGASTDTQYF.

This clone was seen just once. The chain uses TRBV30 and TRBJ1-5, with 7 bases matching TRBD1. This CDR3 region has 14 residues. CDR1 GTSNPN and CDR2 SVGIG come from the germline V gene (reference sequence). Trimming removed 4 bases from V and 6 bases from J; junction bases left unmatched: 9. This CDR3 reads CAWNKGAGGQPQHF. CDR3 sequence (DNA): TGTGCCTGGAATAAGGGGGCGGGAGGTCAGCCCCAGCATTTT. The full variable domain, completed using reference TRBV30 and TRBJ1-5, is SQTIHQWPATLVQPVGSPLSLECTVEGTSNPNLYWYRQAAGRGLQLLFYSVGIGQISSEVPQNLSASRPQDRQFILSSKKLLLSDSGFYLCAWNKGAGGQPQHFGDGTRLSIL.

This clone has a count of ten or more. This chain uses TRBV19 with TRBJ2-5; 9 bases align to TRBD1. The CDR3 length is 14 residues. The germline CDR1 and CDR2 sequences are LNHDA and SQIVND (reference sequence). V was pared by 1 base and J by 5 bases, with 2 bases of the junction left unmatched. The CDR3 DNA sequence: TGTGCCAGTAGTATAGGACAGGGGGTGGAGACCCAGTACTTC. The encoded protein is CASSIGQGVETQYF.

The CDR3, as DNA: TGTGCCAGCAGCTCTCGTGGGGAGTATCACCAAGAGACCCAGTACTTC. Translated: CASSSRGEYHQETQYF. The chain carries TRBV7-9 and TRBJ2-5; D possibly corresponds to TRBD2 (5 bases). The CDR3 is 16 residues long. Germline V gives CDR1 SEHNR, CDR2 FQNEAQ (reference sequence). V gave up 4 bases and J gave up 0 bases, with 15 bases separating them.

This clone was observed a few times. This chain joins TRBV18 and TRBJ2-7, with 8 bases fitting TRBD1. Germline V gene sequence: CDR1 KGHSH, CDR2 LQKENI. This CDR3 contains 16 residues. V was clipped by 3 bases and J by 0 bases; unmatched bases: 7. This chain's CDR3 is CASSPSQGESSYEQYF. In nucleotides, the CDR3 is TGTGCCAGCTCACCCTCACAGGGGGAAAGCTCCTACGAGCAGTACTTC.

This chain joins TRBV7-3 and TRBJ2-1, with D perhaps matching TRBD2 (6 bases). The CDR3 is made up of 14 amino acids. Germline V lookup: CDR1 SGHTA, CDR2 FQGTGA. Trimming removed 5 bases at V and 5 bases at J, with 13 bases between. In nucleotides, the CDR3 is TGTGCCAGCAGCGTGGGACTGAATCACAATGAGCAGTTCTTC. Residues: CASSVGLNHNEQFF.

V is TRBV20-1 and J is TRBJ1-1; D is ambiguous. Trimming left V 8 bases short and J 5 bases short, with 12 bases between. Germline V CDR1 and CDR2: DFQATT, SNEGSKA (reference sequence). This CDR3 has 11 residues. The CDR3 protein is CSPDNRTEAFF. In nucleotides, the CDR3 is TGCAGTCCTGACAACCGAACTGAAGCTTTCTTT.

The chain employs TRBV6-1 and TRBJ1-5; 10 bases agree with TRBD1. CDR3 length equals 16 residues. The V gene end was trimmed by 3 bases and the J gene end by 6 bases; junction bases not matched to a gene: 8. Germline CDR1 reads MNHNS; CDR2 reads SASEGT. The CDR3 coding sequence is TGTGCCAGCAGTGAGTTTCCGACAGGGGGCTCTCAGCCCCAGCATTTT. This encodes CASSEFPTGGSQPQHF.